This is a list of T cell receptor beta chains from one sample in a study of OX40 agonist ivuxolimab in advanced cancers. Sequencing was performed with immunoSEQ multiplex PCR; in TCRdb, only in-frame clones are kept and a portion is missing. The sample has about 73,000 clones, 75% to 95% seen once. This specimen was CD4+ or CD8+ T cells sorted from blood, taken in a trial of the OX40 agonist ivuxolimab. The receptors here all came from an adult with an advanced solid tumor such as melanoma, head and neck, liver or kidney cancer. The CDR3 runs from the conserved cysteine through the conserved F or W. D genes are given only for firm matches. Size values are once, few and many counts, or a class for expanded clones, and some rows have none.

d_call	clone_size	v_call	j_call	cdr3_nt	cdr3_aa
-	-	TRBV5-1	TRBJ2-1	TGCGCCAGCAGCTTGGAAGGGATCAATGAGCAGTTCTTC	CASSLEGINEQFF
-	-	TRBV6-6	TRBJ1-3	TGTGCCAGCAGTTACGGTCAGTCCTCTGGAAACACCATATATTTT	CASSYGQSSGNTIYF
TRBD1	-	TRBV27	TRBJ2-7	TGTGCCAGCAAGAAGGACAGGGGCTACGAGCAGTACTTC	CASKKDRGYEQYF
-	-	TRBV28	TRBJ1-2	TGTGCCAGCAGGGTCGGTATGTTTGGCTACACCTTC	CASRVGMFGYTF
-	-	TRBV2	TRBJ2-5	TGTGCCAGCAGAAGGGCTCAGATAGAGACCCAGTACTTC	CASRRAQIETQYF
TRBD2	-	TRBV13	TRBJ2-7	TGTGCCTCCTACACACGGACTAGCGGGAGCTACGAGCAGTACTTC	CASYTRTSGSYEQYF
-	-	TRBV7-3	TRBJ1-1	TGTGCCAGCAGCCGGGACGCGAACACTGAAGCTTTCTTT	CASSRDANTEAFF
-	-	TRBV28	TRBJ1-6	TGTGCCAGCAGTTGGGGGGTTTTTAATTCACCCCTCCACTTT	CASSWGVFNSPLHF
TRBD1	-	TRBV7-2	TRBJ2-4	TGTGCCAGCAGCCAAAGGACAGGGGACTCATTAGCCAAAAACATTCAGTACTTC	CASSQRTGDSLAKNIQYF
TRBD2	-	TRBV27	TRBJ2-7	TGTGCCAGCAGTCCTCCGGGACTAGAGAACTACGAGCAGTACTTC	CASSPPGLENYEQYF
-	-	TRBV6-6	TRBJ2-5	TGTGCCAGCAGAAAAGACAGCCAAGAGACCCAGTACTTC	CASRKDSQETQYF
-	once	TRBV6-5	TRBJ2-3	TGTGCCAGCAGTTACGGGCCCGTCACAGATACGCAGTATTTT	CASSYGPVTDTQYF
-	-	TRBV2	TRBJ1-6	TGTGCCAGCAGCCTAAGGCTTTCCGGTTCACCCCTCCACTTT	CASSLRLSGSPLHF
-	-	TRBV7-9	TRBJ1-3	TGTGCCAGCAGCTTGGGGTTAGGAAACACCATATATTTT	CASSLGLGNTIYF
-	-	TRBV5-5	TRBJ2-7	TGTGCCAGCAGCTTTCCTGAGAGGGGGGGCAACGAGCAGTACTTC	CASSFPERGGNEQYF
TRBD1	-	TRBV4-3	TRBJ1-2	TGCGCCAGCAGCCGACGGGACAGGGGGCGAGTAGACTATGGCTACACCTTC	CASSRRDRGRVDYGYTF
TRBD2	-	TRBV7-3	TRBJ2-1	TGTGCCAGCAGCCAGGGACTAGCGGGAGAGCAGTTCTTC	CASSQGLAGEQFF
-	-	TRBV5-8	TRBJ1-4	TGTGCCAGCAGCTTGGTGGGGGGTACAACTAATGAAAAACTGTTTTTT	CASSLVGGTTNEKLFF
-	many	TRBV7-2	TRBJ2-7	TGTGCCAGCAGTAAAAACCCCCTAGGGGAGCAGTACTTC	CASSKNPLGEQYF
TRBD2	-	TRBV5-1	TRBJ2-1	TGCGCCAGCAGCTGGGGTGGGGCGGGAGCTTACAATGAGCAGTTCTTC	CASSWGGAGAYNEQFF
-	-	TRBV7-2	TRBJ2-3	TGTGCCAGCAGCTTAGAGTGGAGCACAGATACGCAGTATTTT	CASSLEWSTDTQYF
-	-	TRBV20-1	TRBJ1-2	TGCAGTGCCGATGGGAGCGGAAGCTACACCTTC	CSADGSGSYTF
TRBD2	once	TRBV30	TRBJ2-3	TGTGCCTGGAGGGGTAGCGGGGGGACAGATACGCAGTATTTT	CAWRGSGGTDTQYF
-	-	TRBV7-6	TRBJ2-3	TGTGCCAGCAGCTTACAAGCGGGCACAGATACGCAGTATTTT	CASSLQAGTDTQYF
-	-	TRBV27	TRBJ1-3	TGTGCCAGCTCCGGGTCGAACACACACACCATATATTTT	CASSGSNTHTIYF
-	-	TRBV5-4	TRBJ1-1	TGTGCCAGCAGCTCCTCAGGCTATGAAGCTTTCTTT	CASSSSGYEAFF
-	-	TRBV9	TRBJ2-1	TGTGCCAGCAGCCCTACGGGGGGCTCGGGAGAGCAGTTCTTC	CASSPTGGSGEQFF
TRBD1	-	TRBV6-1	TRBJ2-3	TGTGCCAGCGAATTCGGGACAGGGGCCACAGATACGCAGTATTTT	CASEFGTGATDTQYF
TRBD2	-	TRBV7-2	TRBJ2-1	TGTGCCAGCAGCCCGTGGACTAGCGGGAGGAATGAGCAGTTCTTC	CASSPWTSGRNEQFF
TRBD2	-	TRBV7-6	TRBJ2-7	TGTGCCAGCAGCTTAGGGGCTAGCGGGCCATCCTACGAGCAGTACTTC	CASSLGASGPSYEQYF
TRBD2	-	TRBV7-2	TRBJ2-2	TGTGCCAGCAGCTGGACTAGCGGGAGAGTGCCCGGGGAGCTGTTTTTT	CASSWTSGRVPGELFF
-	-	TRBV20-1	TRBJ2-1	TGCAGTGCTAGAGTCCGGCGGGAGCAGTTCTTC	CSARVRREQFF
-	-	TRBV5-4	TRBJ1-1	TGTGCCAGCAGCTTGTTGGGGAGACCTGAAGCTTTCTTT	CASSLLGRPEAFF
-	-	TRBV28	TRBJ2-3	TGTGCCAGCAGTAGCGCTTTTGTGGGGACGCAGTATTTT	CASSSAFVGTQYF